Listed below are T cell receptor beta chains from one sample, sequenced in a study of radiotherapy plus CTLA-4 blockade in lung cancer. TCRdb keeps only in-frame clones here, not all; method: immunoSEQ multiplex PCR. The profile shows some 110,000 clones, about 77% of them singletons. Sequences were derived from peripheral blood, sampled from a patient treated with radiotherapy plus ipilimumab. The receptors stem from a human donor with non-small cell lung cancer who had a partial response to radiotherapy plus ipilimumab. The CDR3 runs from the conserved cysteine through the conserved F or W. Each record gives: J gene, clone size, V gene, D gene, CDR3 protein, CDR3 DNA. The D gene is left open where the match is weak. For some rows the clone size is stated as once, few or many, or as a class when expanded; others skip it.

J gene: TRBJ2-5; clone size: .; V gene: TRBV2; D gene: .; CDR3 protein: CASSDPRNQGKGLQETQYF; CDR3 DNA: TGTGCCAGCAGTGACCCCCGAAATCAGGGGAAGGGGCTCCAAGAGACCCAGTACTTC
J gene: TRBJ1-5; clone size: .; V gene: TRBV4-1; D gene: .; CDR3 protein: CASSHLSGVLGNQPQHF; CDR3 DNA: TGCGCCAGCAGCCACCTATCGGGGGTCTTGGGCAATCAGCCCCAGCATTTT
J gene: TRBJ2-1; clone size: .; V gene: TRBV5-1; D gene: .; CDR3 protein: CASSLEDSFYEQFF; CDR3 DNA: TGCGCCAGCAGCTTGGAGGACTCCTTCTATGAGCAGTTCTTC
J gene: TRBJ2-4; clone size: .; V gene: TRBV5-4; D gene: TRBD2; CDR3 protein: CASSSGLEDIQYF; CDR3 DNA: TGTGCCAGCAGCTCGGGACTAGAAGACATTCAGTACTTC
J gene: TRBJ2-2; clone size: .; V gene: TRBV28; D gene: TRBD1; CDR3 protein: CASSEAGTGGSGELFF; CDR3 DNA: TGTGCCAGCAGTGAGGCCGGGACAGGGGGTTCCGGGGAGCTGTTTTTT
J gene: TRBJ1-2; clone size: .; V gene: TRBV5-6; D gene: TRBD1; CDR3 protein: CASTPGGAGYTF; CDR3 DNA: TGTGCCAGCACCCCAGGGGGCGCGGGCTACACCTTC
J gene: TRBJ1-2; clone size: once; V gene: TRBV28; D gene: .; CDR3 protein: CASSSTGLANYGYTF; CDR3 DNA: TGTGCCAGCAGTTCCACGGGATTAGCTAACTATGGCTACACCTTC
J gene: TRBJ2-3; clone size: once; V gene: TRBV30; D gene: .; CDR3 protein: CAWSVGTSNTQYF; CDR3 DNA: TGTGCCTGGAGTGTAGGGACTTCGAATACGCAGTATTTT
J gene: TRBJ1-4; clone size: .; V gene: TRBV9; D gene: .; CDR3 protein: CASSPTPQGANEKLFF; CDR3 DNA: TGTGCCAGCAGCCCCACCCCACAGGGCGCTAATGAAAAACTGTTTTTT
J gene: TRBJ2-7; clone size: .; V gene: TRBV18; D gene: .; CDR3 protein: CASSPRVYEQYF; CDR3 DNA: TGTGCCAGCTCACCTAGAGTTTACGAGCAGTACTTC
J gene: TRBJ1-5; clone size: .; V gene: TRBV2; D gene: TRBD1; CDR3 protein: CASSERTGGHQPQHF; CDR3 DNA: TGTGCCAGCAGTGAAAGAACAGGGGGGCATCAGCCCCAGCATTTT
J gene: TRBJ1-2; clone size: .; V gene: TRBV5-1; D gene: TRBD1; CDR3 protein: CASSYGTGGNYGYTF; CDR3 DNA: TGCGCCAGCAGCTACGGGACAGGGGGCAACTATGGCTACACCTTC
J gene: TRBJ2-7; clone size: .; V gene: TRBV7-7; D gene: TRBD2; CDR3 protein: CASSLGGLAGDEQYF; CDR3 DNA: TGTGCTAGCAGCTTAGGGGGGCTAGCGGGAGACGAGCAGTACTTC
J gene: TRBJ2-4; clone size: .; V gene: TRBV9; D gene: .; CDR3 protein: CAGRGVLKNIQYF; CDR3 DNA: TGTGCCGGGAGGGGGGTCCTCAAAAACATTCAGTACTTC
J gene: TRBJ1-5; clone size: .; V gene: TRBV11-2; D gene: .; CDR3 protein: CASSRNNQPQHF; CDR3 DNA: TGTGCCAGCAGCCGTAACAATCAGCCCCAGCATTTT
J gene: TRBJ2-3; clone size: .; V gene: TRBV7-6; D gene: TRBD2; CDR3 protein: CASSPRTSGGDTQYF; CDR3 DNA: TGTGCCAGCAGCCCCCGGACTAGCGGCGGTGATACGCAGTATTTT
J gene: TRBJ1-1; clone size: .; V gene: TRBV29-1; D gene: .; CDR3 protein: CSVRTNQGTEAFF; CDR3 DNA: TGCAGCGTACGAACTAATCAGGGGACTGAAGCTTTCTTT
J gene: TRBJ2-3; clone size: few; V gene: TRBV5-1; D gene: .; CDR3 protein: CASSFGTDRDTQYF; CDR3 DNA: TGCGCCAGCAGCTTTGGGACCGACAGGGATACGCAGTATTTT
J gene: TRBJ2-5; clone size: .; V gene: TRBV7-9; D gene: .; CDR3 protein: CASSLAGFPTQYF; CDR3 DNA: TGTGCCAGCAGCTTAGCCGGGTTTCCGACCCAGTACTTC
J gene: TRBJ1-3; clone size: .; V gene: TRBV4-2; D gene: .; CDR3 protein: CASSQERLEDTIYF; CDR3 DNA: TGTGCCAGCAGCCAAGAGCGCTTAGAGGACACCATATATTTT
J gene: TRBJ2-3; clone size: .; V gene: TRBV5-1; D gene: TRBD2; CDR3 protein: CASSLRTSGSTDTQYF; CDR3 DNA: TGCGCCAGCAGCCTCAGGACTAGCGGAAGCACAGATACGCAGTATTTT
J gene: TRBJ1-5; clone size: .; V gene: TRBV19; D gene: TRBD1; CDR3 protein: CASIRDRGSNQPQHF; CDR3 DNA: TGTGCCAGTATCCGGGACAGGGGAAGCAATCAGCCCCAGCATTTT